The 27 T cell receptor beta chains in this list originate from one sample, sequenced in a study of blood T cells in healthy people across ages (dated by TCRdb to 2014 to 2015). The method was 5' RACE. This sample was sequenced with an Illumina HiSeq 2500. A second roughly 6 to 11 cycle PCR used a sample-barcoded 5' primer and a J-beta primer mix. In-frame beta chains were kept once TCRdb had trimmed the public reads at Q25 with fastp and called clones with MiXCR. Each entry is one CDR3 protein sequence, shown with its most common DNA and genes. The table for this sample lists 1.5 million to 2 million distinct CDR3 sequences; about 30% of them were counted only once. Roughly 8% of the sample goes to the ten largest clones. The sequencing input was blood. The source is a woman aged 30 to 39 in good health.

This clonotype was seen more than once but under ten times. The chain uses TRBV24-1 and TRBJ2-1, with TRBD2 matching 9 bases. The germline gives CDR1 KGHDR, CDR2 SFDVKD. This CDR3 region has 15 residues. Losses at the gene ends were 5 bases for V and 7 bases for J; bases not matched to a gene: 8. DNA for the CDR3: TGTGCCACCAGTGGAGCTAGCGGGAATGGGAATGAGCAGTTCTTC. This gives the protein CATSGASGNGNEQFF.

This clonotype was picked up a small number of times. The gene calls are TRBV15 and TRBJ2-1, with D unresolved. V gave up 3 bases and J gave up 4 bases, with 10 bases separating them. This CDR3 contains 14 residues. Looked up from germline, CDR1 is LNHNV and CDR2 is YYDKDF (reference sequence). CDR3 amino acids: CATSSRAKYNEQFF. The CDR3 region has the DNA TGTGCCACCAGCAGCCGGGCAAAATACAATGAGCAGTTCTTC. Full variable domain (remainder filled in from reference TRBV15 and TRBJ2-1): DAMVIQNPRYQVTQFGKPVTLSCSQTLNHNVMYWYQQKSSQAPKLLFHYYDKDFNNEADTPDNFQSRRPNTSFCFLDIRSPGLGDTAMYLCATSSRAKYNEQFFGPGTRLTVL.

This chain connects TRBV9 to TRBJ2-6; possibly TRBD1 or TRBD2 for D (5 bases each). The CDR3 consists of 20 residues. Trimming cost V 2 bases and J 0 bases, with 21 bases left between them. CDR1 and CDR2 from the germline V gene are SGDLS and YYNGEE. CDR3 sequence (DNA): TGTGCCAGCAGCGTCCGACCTGGGACGGAGATAAGCTCTGGGGCCAACGTCCTGACTTTC. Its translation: CASSVRPGTEISSGANVLTF.

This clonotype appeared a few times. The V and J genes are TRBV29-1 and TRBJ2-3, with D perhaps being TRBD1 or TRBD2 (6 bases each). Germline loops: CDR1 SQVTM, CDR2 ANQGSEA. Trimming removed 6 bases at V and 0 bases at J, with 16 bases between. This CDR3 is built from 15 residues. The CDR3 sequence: CSVDIGGTSTDTQYF. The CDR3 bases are TGCAGCGTGGATATAGGGGGGACTAGCACAGATACGCAGTATTTT.

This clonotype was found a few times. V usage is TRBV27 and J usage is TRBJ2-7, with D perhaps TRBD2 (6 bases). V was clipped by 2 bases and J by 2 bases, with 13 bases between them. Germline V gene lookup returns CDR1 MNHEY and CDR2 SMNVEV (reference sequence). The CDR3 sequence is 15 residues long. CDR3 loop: CASSLNGGGTYEQYF. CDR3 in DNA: TGTGCCAGCAGTTTAAATGGTGGGGGGACCTACGAGCAGTACTTC.

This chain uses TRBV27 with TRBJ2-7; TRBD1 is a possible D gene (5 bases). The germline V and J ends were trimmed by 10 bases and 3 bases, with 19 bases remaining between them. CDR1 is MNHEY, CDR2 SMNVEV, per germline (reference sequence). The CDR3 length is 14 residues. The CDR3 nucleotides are TGTGCCAATACCCTATACAGGAGATACTACGAGCAGTACTTC. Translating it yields CANTLYRRYYEQYF.

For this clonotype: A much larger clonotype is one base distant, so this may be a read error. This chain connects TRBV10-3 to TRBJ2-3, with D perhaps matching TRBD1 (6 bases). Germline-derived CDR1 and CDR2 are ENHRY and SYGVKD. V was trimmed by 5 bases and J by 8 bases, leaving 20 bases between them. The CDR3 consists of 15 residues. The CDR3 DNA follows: TGTGCCATCAGTAAGGGGCAGGGGCCCTTCGGTACGCAGTATTTT. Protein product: CAISKGQGPFGTQYF.

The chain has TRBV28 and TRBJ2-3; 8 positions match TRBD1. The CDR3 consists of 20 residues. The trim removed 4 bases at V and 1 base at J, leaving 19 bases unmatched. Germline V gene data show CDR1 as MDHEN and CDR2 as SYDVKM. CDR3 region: CASSYRRTGTGRARTDTQYF. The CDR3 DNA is TGTGCCAGCAGTTACCGACGGACAGGGACGGGACGGGCGCGCACAGATACGCAGTATTTT.

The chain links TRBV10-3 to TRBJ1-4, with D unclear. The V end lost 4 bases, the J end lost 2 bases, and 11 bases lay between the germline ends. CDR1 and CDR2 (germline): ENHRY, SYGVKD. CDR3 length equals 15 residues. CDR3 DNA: TGTGCCATCAGTGCGGCGGCAGGCACTAATGAAAAACTGTTTTTT. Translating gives CAISAAAGTNEKLFF.

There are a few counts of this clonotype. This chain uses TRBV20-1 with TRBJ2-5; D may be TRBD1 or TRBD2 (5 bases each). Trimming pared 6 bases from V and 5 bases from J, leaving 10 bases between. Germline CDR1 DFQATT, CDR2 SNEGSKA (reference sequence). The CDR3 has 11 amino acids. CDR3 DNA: TGCAGTGCGGGACCCCGGGAGACCCAGTACTTC. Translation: CSAGPRETQYF.

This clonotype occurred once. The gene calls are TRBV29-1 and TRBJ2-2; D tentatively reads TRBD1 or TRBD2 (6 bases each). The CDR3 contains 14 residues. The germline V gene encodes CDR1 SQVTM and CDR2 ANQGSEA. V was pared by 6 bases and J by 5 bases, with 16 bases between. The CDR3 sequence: CSVQRGERTGELFF. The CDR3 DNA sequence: TGCAGCGTCCAGAGGGGGGAGAGGACCGGGGAGCTGTTTTTT.

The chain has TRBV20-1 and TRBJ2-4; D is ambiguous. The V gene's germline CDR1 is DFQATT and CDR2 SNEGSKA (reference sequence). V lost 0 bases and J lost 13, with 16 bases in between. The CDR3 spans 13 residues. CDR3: CSARDESETLQYF. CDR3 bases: TGCAGTGCTAGAGATGAAAGCGAGACTCTGCAGTACTTC.

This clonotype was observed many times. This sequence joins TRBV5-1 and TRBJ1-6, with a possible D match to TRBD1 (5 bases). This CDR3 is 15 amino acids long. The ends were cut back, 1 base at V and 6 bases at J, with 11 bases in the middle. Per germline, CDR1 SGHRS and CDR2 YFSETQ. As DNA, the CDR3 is TGCGCCAGCAGCTTGAATGGGGGGGGTAATTCACCCCTCCACTTT. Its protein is CASSLNGGGNSPLHF.

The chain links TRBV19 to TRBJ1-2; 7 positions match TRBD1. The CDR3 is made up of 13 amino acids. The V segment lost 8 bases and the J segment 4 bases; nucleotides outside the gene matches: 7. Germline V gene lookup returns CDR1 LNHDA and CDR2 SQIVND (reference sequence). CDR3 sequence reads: CASGAGGVYGYTF. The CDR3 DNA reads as TGTGCCAGTGGTGCAGGGGGGGTCTATGGCTACACCTTC. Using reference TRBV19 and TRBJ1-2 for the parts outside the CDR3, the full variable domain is DGGITQSPKYLFRKEGQNVTLSCEQNLNHDAMYWYRQDPGQGLRLIYYSQIVNDFQKGDIAEGYSVSREKKESFPLTVTSAQKNPTAFYLCASGAGGVYGYTFGSGTRLTVV.

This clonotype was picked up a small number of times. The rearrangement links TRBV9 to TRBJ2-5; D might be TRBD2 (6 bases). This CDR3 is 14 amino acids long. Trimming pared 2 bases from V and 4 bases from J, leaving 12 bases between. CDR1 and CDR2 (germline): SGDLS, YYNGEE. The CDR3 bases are TGTGCCAGCAGCGTGGGTAGCGGTAGAGAGACCCAGTACTTC. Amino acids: CASSVGSGRETQYF.

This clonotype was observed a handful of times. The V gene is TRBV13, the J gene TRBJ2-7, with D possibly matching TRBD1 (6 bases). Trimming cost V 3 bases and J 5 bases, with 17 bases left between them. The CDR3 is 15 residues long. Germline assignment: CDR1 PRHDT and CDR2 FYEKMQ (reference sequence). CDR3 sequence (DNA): TGTGCCAGCAGCTTTCAGGGGTTACCTCACCACGAGCAGTACTTC. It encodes CASSFQGLPHHEQYF.

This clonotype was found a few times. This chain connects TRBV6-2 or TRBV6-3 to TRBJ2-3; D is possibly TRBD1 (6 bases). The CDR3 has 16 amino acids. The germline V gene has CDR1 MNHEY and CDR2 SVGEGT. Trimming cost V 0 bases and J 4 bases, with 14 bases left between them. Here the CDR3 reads CASSYSRGNRADTQYF. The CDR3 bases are TGTGCCAGCAGTTACTCGAGGGGGAATCGGGCAGATACGCAGTATTTT.

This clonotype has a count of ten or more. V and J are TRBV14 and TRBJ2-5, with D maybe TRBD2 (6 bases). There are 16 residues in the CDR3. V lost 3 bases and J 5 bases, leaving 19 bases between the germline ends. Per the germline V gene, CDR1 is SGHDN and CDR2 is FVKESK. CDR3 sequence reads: CASSQIVADGKETQYF. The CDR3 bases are TGTGCCAGCAGCCAGATAGTAGCGGATGGGAAGGAGACCCAGTACTTC.

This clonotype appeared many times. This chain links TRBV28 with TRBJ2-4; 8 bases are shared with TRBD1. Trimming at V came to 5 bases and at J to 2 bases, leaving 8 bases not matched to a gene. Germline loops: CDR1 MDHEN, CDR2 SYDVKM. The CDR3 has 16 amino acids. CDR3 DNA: TGTGCCAGCAGTACCGCCGGGACAGGACCCAAAAACATTCAGTACTTC. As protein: CASSTAGTGPKNIQYF.

The DNA of the CDR3 is TGTGCCAGCAGTGTCACACTAATGAACACTGAAGCTTTCTTT. The encoded protein is CASSVTLMNTEAFF. The chain has TRBV2 and TRBJ1-1; D remains unclear. CDR1 is SNHLY and CDR2 is FYNNEI in the germline V gene. Trimming removed 4 bases at V and 0 bases at J, with 9 bases between. This CDR3 comprises 14 residues.

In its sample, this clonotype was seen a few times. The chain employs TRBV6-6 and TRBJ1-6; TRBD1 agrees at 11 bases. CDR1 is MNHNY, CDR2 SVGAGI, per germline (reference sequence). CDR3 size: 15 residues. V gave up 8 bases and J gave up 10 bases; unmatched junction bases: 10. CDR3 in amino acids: CASGMTGQGESPLHF. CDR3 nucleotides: TGTGCCAGCGGTATGACGGGACAGGGGGAATCACCCCTCCACTTT.

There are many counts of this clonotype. The CDR3 reads CASSFHRAGANVLTF. For the CDR3, the DNA is TGTGCCAGCAGTTTCCACAGAGCTGGGGCCAACGTCCTGACTTTC. This sequence joins TRBV12-3 or TRBV12-4 and TRBJ2-6; D uncertain. Trimming removed 3 bases from V and 2 bases from J, with 8 bases in between. The CDR3 has 15 amino acids.

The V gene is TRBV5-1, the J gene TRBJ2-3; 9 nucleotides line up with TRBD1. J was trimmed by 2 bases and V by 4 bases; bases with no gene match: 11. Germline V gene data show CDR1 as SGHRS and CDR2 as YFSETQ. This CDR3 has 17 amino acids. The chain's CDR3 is CASSRLTGGSPTDTQYF. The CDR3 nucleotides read TGCGCCAGCAGCAGGCTAACAGGGGGCAGCCCCACAGATACGCAGTATTTT.

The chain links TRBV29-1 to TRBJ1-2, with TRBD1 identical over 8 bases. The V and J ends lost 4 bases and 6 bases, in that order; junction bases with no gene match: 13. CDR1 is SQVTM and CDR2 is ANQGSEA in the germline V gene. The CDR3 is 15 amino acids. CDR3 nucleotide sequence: TGCAGCGTTGCCGCCCCCAGGGGGCGACGGAATGGCTACACCTTC. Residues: CSVAAPRGRRNGYTF.

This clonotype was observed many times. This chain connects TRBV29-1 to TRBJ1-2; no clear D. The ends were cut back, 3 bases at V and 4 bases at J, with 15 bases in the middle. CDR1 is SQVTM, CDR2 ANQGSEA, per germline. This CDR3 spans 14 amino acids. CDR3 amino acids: CSVDRAAVGYGYTF. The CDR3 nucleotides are TGCAGCGTTGATCGAGCTGCGGTAGGCTATGGCTACACCTTC.

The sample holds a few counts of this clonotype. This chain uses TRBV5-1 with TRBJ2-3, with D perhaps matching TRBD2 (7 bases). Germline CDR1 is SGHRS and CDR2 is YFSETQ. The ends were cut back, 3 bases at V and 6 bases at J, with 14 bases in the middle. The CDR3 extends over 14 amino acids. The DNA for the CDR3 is TGCGCCAGCAGCTCCTTTGCGGGGGCGGATACGCAGTATTTT. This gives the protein CASSSFAGADTQYF.

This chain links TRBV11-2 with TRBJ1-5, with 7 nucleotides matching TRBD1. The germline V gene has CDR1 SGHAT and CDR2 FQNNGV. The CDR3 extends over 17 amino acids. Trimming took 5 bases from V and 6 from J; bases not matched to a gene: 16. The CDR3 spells CASSPSRTGAWGQPQHF. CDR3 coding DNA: TGTGCCAGCAGCCCGAGCCGGACAGGTGCCTGGGGTCAGCCCCAGCATTTT.